The 25 T cell receptor beta chains in this list originate from one sample, sequenced in a study of T-cell memory formation after mild COVID-19. TCRdb itself ran the 5' RACE reads through MiXCR, one entry per CDR3 protein. The data hold around 320,000 distinct CDR3 sequences, with 25% to 30% observed a single time. Sequences were obtained from PBMCs or a T cell subset sorted from them (not recorded which). These receptor sequences come from an adult woman who had mild COVID-19 (a few samples of this study predate the infection). Cell type and time point are not known.

The chain employs TRBV7-9 and TRBJ2-5, with D perhaps matching TRBD1 or TRBD2 (5 bases each). CDR1 and CDR2 from the germline V gene are SEHNR and FQNEAQ (reference sequence). The CDR3 contains 15 residues. V gave up 2 bases and J gave up 5 bases, with 15 bases separating them. This CDR3 is CASSLSGHHGETQYF. The CDR3 DNA sequence: TGTGCCAGCAGCTTATCGGGGCACCACGGGGAGACCCAGTACTTC.

As regards this clonotype: A junction end diverges from the germline sequence, so it may reflect a read error. This chain joins TRBV6-5 and TRBJ2-7; perhaps D is TRBD1 or TRBD2 (5 bases each). Germline V gene lookup returns CDR1 MNHEY and CDR2 SVGAGI. CDR3 length: 14 amino acids. The DNA for the CDR3 is TGTGCCAGCACCCAGAGGGGTAAGGTACGCGAGAAGTACTTC. This gives the protein CASTQRGKVREKYF.

This clonotype was observed a handful of times. J is TRBJ2-7 and V is TRBV20-1; TRBD2 aligns across 7 bases. The trim removed 0 bases at V and 2 bases at J, leaving 4 bases unmatched. The germline V gene encodes CDR1 DFQATT and CDR2 SNEGSKA (reference sequence). There are 14 residues in the CDR3. CDR3 coding DNA: TGCAGTGCTAGAGATGTGGCGGGGGCCTACGAGCAGTACTTC. Encoded protein: CSARDVAGAYEQYF.

This clonotype has just a few counts. The gene calls are TRBV6-2 or TRBV6-3 and TRBJ2-1, with no clear D. CDR1 MNHEY and CDR2 SVGEGT come from the germline V gene. The V gene lost 8 bases and the J gene lost 7 bases, with 9 bases spanning the gap. CDR3 length: 11 residues. In DNA form, the CDR3 reads TGTGCCAGCGGTAGCAGGAATGAGCAGTTCTTC. It is translated as CASGSRNEQFF.

This clonotype was observed a handful of times. The rearrangement uses TRBV7-8 and TRBJ2-3; 12 bases are a match to TRBD2. This CDR3 is built from 18 residues. Germline CDR1 and CDR2: SGHVS and FQNEAQ. With V trimmed by 0 bases and J by 4 bases, 8 bases remained unmatched. The DNA for the CDR3 is TGTGCCAGCAGCTTAGCGCTGACTAGCGGGGGTTTTTCAGATACGCAGTATTTT. Residues: CASSLALTSGGFSDTQYF.

This clonotype was counted a few times. The chain has TRBV11-2 and TRBJ1-6, with D unresolved. Germline CDR1 and CDR2: SGHAT and FQNNGV. Trimming took off 2 bases at V and 10 bases at J, with 9 bases between the two ends. CDR3 length: 13 residues. The CDR3 coding sequence is TGTGCCAGCAGCTTAACCGTCCGGTCACCCCTCCACTTT. Translation: CASSLTVRSPLHF.

The chain combines TRBV5-1 with TRBJ1-1; D is unresolved. The CDR3 is 15 residues long. V lost 0 bases and J lost 0, with 9 bases in between. CDR1 SGHRS and CDR2 YFSETQ come from the germline V gene. This CDR3 reads CASSLEAEMNTEAFF. CDR3 bases: TGCGCCAGCAGCTTGGAGGCAGAGATGAACACTGAAGCTTTCTTT.

In its sample, this clonotype was seen a few times. The V gene is TRBV12-3 or TRBV12-4, the J gene TRBJ2-7, with D perhaps given as TRBD1 or TRBD2 (5 bases each). The CDR3 runs 15 residues. The germline V and J ends were trimmed by 3 bases and 2 bases, with 14 bases remaining between them. For the CDR3, the DNA is TGTGCCAGCAGTTTTGGGGACGCCACAGCCTACGAGCAGTACTTC. It specifies CASSFGDATAYEQYF.

V is TRBV20-1 and J is TRBJ2-7; 8 positions agree with TRBD2. The CDR3 is 17 residues long. CDR1 DFQATT and CDR2 SNEGSKA come from the germline V gene (reference sequence). J gave up 0 bases and V 6 bases, and 16 bases lay outside the gene matches. For the CDR3, the DNA is TGCAGTGCCCCCCTTAGGCTAGCGGGTTGGAGCTCCTACGAGCAGTACTTC. Protein product: CSAPLRLAGWSSYEQYF.

V and J are TRBV2 and TRBJ2-1; no reliable D call. The germline V gene encodes CDR1 SNHLY and CDR2 FYNNEI. The CDR3 has 14 residues. Trimming took off 2 bases at V and 5 bases at J, with 10 bases between the two ends. In nucleotides, the CDR3 is TGTGCCAGCAGTGAACAGCCCCCGAACAATGAGCAGTTCTTC. It codes for CASSEQPPNNEQFF.

This chain links TRBV5-6 with TRBJ2-5, with D unclear. Trimming shortened V by 0 bases and J by 5 bases, and 14 bases separated the two germline ends. Germline values: CDR1 SGHDT, CDR2 YYEEEE. This CDR3 is built from 15 residues. The CDR3 loop reads CASSLEAYLGETQYF. The CDR3 DNA sequence: TGTGCCAGCAGCTTGGAGGCTTACCTGGGGGAGACCCAGTACTTC. Variable domain in full (rest from reference TRBV5-6 and TRBJ2-5): DAGVTQSPTHLIKTRGQQVTLRCSPKSGHDTVSWYQQALGQGPQFIFQYYEEEERQRGNFPDRFSGHQFPNYSSELNVNALLLGDSALYLCASSLEAYLGETQYFGPGTRLLVL.

This clonotype was seen only a few times. The chain carries TRBV29-1 and TRBJ2-5, with 8 positions matching TRBD1. Germline V lookup: CDR1 SQVTM, CDR2 ANQGSEA. This CDR3 has 14 amino acids. The V and J ends lost 5 bases and 1 base, in that order; junction bases with no gene match: 6. The CDR3 loop is CSVSSGGPQETQYF. The CDR3 region has the DNA TGCAGCGTTTCCTCAGGGGGCCCCCAAGAGACCCAGTACTTC.

CDR3 DNA sequence: TGCAGTGCTATGGCGGGGGCAAGAGGCACAGATACGCAGTATTTT. Encoded protein: CSAMAGARGTDTQYF. The chain uses TRBV20-1 and TRBJ2-3; weak D call: TRBD2 (7 bases). Germline CDR1 reads DFQATT; CDR2 reads SNEGSKA (reference sequence). With 4 bases removed from V and 1 base from J, the gap between germline ends came to 15 bases. This CDR3 has 15 residues.

This clonotype was detected a few times. The genes are TRBV7-9 and TRBJ2-7; 7 nucleotides match TRBD1. This CDR3 comprises 15 residues. The J segment lost 3 bases and the V segment lost 5 bases, leaving 10 bases of the junction unmatched. Germline CDR1 is SEHNR and CDR2 is FQNEAQ (reference sequence). The CDR3 protein is CASSLDRDRVYEQYF. The CDR3 DNA sequence: TGTGCCAGCAGCCTCGATCGCGACAGGGTCTACGAGCAGTACTTC.

This chain links TRBV7-3 with TRBJ1-1; D unresolved. Trimming pared 2 bases from V and 7 bases from J, leaving 11 bases between. Germline CDR1 reads SGHTA; CDR2 reads FQGTGA. The CDR3 covers 13 residues. The CDR3 DNA reads TGTGCCAGCAGCTTAGTGGAGGGCCATGAAGCTTTCTTT. This codes for CASSLVEGHEAFF.

The chain employs TRBV6-2 or TRBV6-3 and TRBJ2-7; the D is unclear. CDR1 is MNHEY, CDR2 SVGEGT, per germline. This CDR3 is 17 amino acids long. Trimming cost V 0 bases and J 0 bases, with 15 bases left between them. The CDR3 DNA follows: TGTGCCAGCAGTTACTCCCTCTCCGGGCTCACCTCCTACGAGCAGTACTTC. Amino acid sequence: CASSYSLSGLTSYEQYF.

The chain has TRBV12-3 or TRBV12-4 and TRBJ2-7; possibly TRBD1 for D (5 bases). The germline V and J ends were trimmed by 8 bases and 2 bases, with 13 bases remaining between them. This CDR3 contains 13 residues. The CDR3 region is CASRADSTYEQYF. As DNA, the CDR3 is TGTGCCAGCCGGGCCGACAGTACCTACGAGCAGTACTTC.

The chain joins TRBV20-1 to TRBJ1-1, with D maybe TRBD1 (6 bases). The CDR3 spans 17 residues. Germline V gene data show CDR1 as DFQATT and CDR2 as SNEGSKA (reference sequence). The ends were cut back, 0 bases at V and 2 bases at J, with 19 bases in the middle. For the CDR3, the DNA is TGCAGTGCTAGAGAGGCCCGTACTGGGACACTTAACACTGAAGCTTTCTTT. This encodes CSAREARTGTLNTEAFF.

There are a few counts of this clonotype. V gene TRBV5-4 combines with J gene TRBJ1-6; TRBD1 aligns across 7 bases. The CDR3 totals 15 residues. Germline values: CDR1 SGHNT, CDR2 YYREEE (reference sequence). Losses at the gene ends were 5 bases for V and 4 bases for J; bases not matched to a gene: 6. The CDR3 sequence is CASSGGQIYNSPLHF. The CDR3 DNA reads TGTGCCAGCAGTGGGGGACAGATTTATAATTCACCCCTCCACTTT.

V and J are TRBV20-1 and TRBJ2-1; TRBD2 aligns across 11 bases. Germline assignment: CDR1 DFQATT and CDR2 SNEGSKA (reference sequence). CDR3 length: 15 amino acids. Trimming removed 6 bases from V and 8 bases from J; junction bases left unmatched: 12. The CDR3, as DNA: TGCAGTGCAAGGGGACTAGCGGAGGGAGGGGATGAGCAGTTCTTC. It specifies CSARGLAEGGDEQFF.

For this clonotype: With a much larger clone just one base away, this may be a read error. This chain uses TRBV6-5 with TRBJ2-5; D is possibly TRBD1 (6 bases). CDR1 and CDR2 from the germline V gene are MNHEY and SVGAGI. This CDR3 spans 15 amino acids. V was trimmed by 0 bases and J by 6 bases, leaving 14 bases between them. The CDR3 region is CASSYSRGGTKTQYF. In DNA form, the CDR3 reads TGTGCCAGCAGTTACTCTAGAGGGGGTACGAAGACCCAGTACTTC.

This clonotype was detected a few times. The CDR3 here is CSALSGTSGRAGHEQYF. In DNA form, the CDR3 reads TGCAGCGCCCTCTCCGGGACTAGCGGGAGGGCCGGCCACGAGCAGTACTTC. The rearrangement uses TRBV29-1 and TRBJ2-7, with TRBD2 matching over 16 bases. The CDR3 sequence is 17 residues long. The V and J ends lost 7 bases and 5 bases, in that order; junction bases with no gene match: 14. CDR1 and CDR2 (germline): SQVTM, ANQGSEA.

The V and J genes are TRBV14 and TRBJ2-7; no reliable D call. CDR3 length: 13 amino acids. V dropped 1 base and J dropped 7 bases, with 11 bases sitting between them. Per germline, CDR1 SGHDN and CDR2 FVKESK. The CDR3 is CASSQVDWMEQYF. The CDR3 DNA follows: TGTGCCAGCAGCCAAGTTGACTGGATGGAGCAGTACTTC. Full variable domain (rest looked up from reference TRBV14 and TRBJ2-7): EAGVTQFPSHSVIEKGQTVTLRCDPISGHDNLYWYRRVMGKEIKFLLHFVKESKQDESGMPNNRFLAERTGGTYSTLKVQPAELEDSGVYFCASSQVDWMEQYFGPGTRLTVT.

The chain joins TRBV25-1 to TRBJ2-7; D gene uncertain. With 8 bases removed from V and 3 bases from J, the gap between germline ends came to 8 bases. The CDR3 contains 11 residues. Germline CDR1 reads MGHDK; CDR2 reads SYGVNS. DNA for the CDR3: TGTGCCAGCGTCAGTGTCTACGAGCAGTACTTC. It translates to CASVSVYEQYF.

This clonotype was counted ten times or more. The V gene is TRBV4-2, the J gene TRBJ2-7; 8 nucleotides match TRBD2. This CDR3 region has 18 residues. CDR1 LGHNA and CDR2 YNFKEQ come from the germline V gene. V shed 0 bases and J 2 bases; nucleotides not matched to a gene: 12. The CDR3 spells CASSQDLGSGGPPYEQYF. The CDR3 region has the DNA TGTGCCAGCAGCCAAGATCTGGGGAGCGGGGGACCTCCCTACGAGCAGTACTTC.